The 7 T cell receptor beta chains below were found in one sample sequenced in a study of PD-L1 blockade in urothelial cancer (dated by TCRdb to about 2017). The sample's time point label is to be understood as: peripheral blood 6 weeks after treatment start. Receptor libraries were prepared by the immunoSEQ multiplex PCR assay. The table was pulled from immuneACCESS by TCRdb, which kept in-frame rearrangements only. Such tables lose some clones; where checked, under half of the loss comes from unresolved V genes, and the rest has no known cause. This sample has more than 60,000 clones in its table, and about 90% of those were observed once. The top ten clonotypes cover about 10% of the sample. The sequenced sample was PBMCs, obtained around atezolizumab (anti-PD-L1) treatment. These TCRs come from a man aged 60-69 years with urothelial cancer.

V gene TRBV6-5 combines with J gene TRBJ1-1, with D possibly TRBD1 on 5 matching bases. The CDR3 runs to 13 residues. Trimming removed 2 bases from V and 3 bases from J, with 7 bases in between. Germline V lookup: CDR1 MNHEY, CDR2 SVGAGI. The CDR3 region is CASSYARDTEAFF. The CDR3 DNA is TGTGCCAGCAGTTACGCCAGGGACACTGAAGCTTTCTTT.

As DNA, the CDR3 is TGTGCCAGCAGCTTGGCTCAGGGGACATTGACCCCTAGGGAGCAGTACTTC. Translated: CASSLAQGTLTPREQYF. This chain joins TRBV5-8 and TRBJ2-7; TRBD1 is a possible D gene (6 bases). Germline loops: CDR1 SGHTS, CDR2 YDEGEE. The CDR3 covers 17 residues. V was shortened by 0 bases and J by 7 bases, with 23 bases between the two germline ends.

The J gene is TRBJ1-5, the V gene TRBV6-5; TRBD1 agrees at 9 bases. CDR3 length equals 15 residues. The ends lost 6 bases at V and 5 bases at J; junction bases unmatched: 8. Germline V gives CDR1 MNHEY, CDR2 SVGAGI. CDR3: CASRPGQGPDQPQHF. The CDR3 DNA is TGTGCCAGCAGACCGGGACAGGGTCCGGATCAGCCCCAGCATTTT.

A single count supports this clone. V gene TRBV29-1 combines with J gene TRBJ2-7; tentatively, D is TRBD2 (6 bases). The CDR3 is 11 amino acids. V lost 7 bases to trimming and J lost 4 bases, with 11 bases between them. CDR1 SQVTM and CDR2 ANQGSEA come from the germline V gene. This CDR3 is CSAARGYEQYF. The CDR3 region has the DNA TGCAGCGCCGCCCGGGGGTACGAGCAGTACTTC.

This chain uses TRBV19 with TRBJ2-7, with 7 bases fitting TRBD2. CDR3 length: 14 residues. Germline values: CDR1 LNHDA, CDR2 SQIVND (reference sequence). With V trimmed by 9 bases and J by 0 bases, 8 bases remained unmatched. CDR3 protein: CASRLRETSYEQYF. The DNA for the CDR3 is TGTGCCAGCCGCCTGCGGGAGACCTCCTACGAGCAGTACTTC.

The chain couples TRBV6-1 to TRBJ2-7, with TRBD1 matching over 11 bases. Germline V lookup: CDR1 MNHNS, CDR2 SASEGT. This CDR3 is 15 amino acids long. J gave up 4 bases and V 1 base, and 3 bases lay outside the gene matches. CDR3 sequence reads: CASSEGDRGVYEQYF. CDR3 DNA sequence: TGTGCCAGCAGTGAAGGGGACAGGGGGGTTTACGAGCAGTACTTC.

The chain employs TRBV6-6 and TRBJ1-4, with unresolved D. From germline, CDR1 is MNHNY and CDR2 SVGAGI (reference sequence). Trimming took 7 bases from V and 8 from J, leaving 14 bases between them. The CDR3 is 13 residues long. The CDR3 DNA reads TGTGCCAGCATGGACTGGGGTAACGAAAAACTGTTTTTT. It translates to CASMDWGNEKLFF.